The 22 T cell receptor beta chains presented below share a single source sample, sequenced in a study of blood T cell repertoires in COVID-19. Only in-frame clones appear in the TCRdb table, and some are missing; sequencing was by immunoSEQ multiplex PCR. The sample holds approximately 440,000 clones, roughly 90% seen once. The specimen was PBMCs or T cells enriched from blood (not recorded which). The source is a young woman who had recovered from COVID-19.

This chain uses TRBV3-1 (or the pseudogene TRBV3-2) with TRBJ2-7; 8 bases align to TRBD1. V lost 7 bases, J lost 12 bases, and 11 bases stayed unmatched. CDR3 length: 12 amino acids. CDR1 is LGHDT and CDR2 is YNNKEL in the germline V gene (reference sequence). DNA for the CDR3: TGTGCCAGCACCCATTCCGGACAGGGATGGTACTTC. Protein sequence: CASTHSGQGWYF.

CDR3 nucleotide sequence: TGTGCCAGCAGTCTCTTCTTTGCACAGGGCTATGGCTACACCTTC. As protein: CASSLFFAQGYGYTF. The rearrangement links TRBV27 to TRBJ1-2, with D perhaps TRBD1 (6 bases). The germline gives CDR1 MNHEY, CDR2 SMNVEV (reference sequence). V was cut by 5 bases and J by 4 bases, with 17 bases left in between. This CDR3 has 15 amino acids.

This clone was detected many times. V is TRBV7-9 and J is TRBJ2-3, with D tentatively TRBD1 (5 bases). Per germline, CDR1 SEHNR and CDR2 FQNEAQ (reference sequence). Trimming took off 1 base at V and 6 bases at J, with 14 bases between the two ends. This CDR3 comprises 15 residues. CDR3 bases: TGTGCCAGCAGCTTAGGGGGCCCATGGGCCGATACGCAGTATTTT. Its translation is CASSLGGPWADTQYF.

This sequence joins TRBV28 and TRBJ2-2, with 8 bases fitting TRBD2. CDR1 is MDHEN, CDR2 SYDVKM, per germline. V lost 7 bases, J lost 4 bases, and 11 bases stayed unmatched. This CDR3 is built from 16 residues. CDR3 amino acids: CASTLPGGGTTGELFF. As DNA, the CDR3 is TGTGCCAGCACTCTCCCTGGCGGGGGGACCACCGGGGAGCTGTTTTTT. The full variable domain, rest sourced from reference TRBV28 and TRBJ2-2, is DVKVTQSSRYLVKRTGEKVFLECVQDMDHENMFWYRQDPGLGLRLIYFSYDVKMKEKGDIPEGYSVSREKKERFSLILESASTNQTSMYLCASTLPGGGTTGELFFGEGSRLTVL.

The DNA of the CDR3 is TGTGCCAGCACCATAGGGGGGGGCGGTAACACTGAAGCTTTCTTT. Translating it yields CASTIGGGGNTEAFF. The chain recombines TRBV28 with TRBJ1-1; maybe TRBD1 (6 bases). The germline V gene encodes CDR1 MDHEN and CDR2 SYDVKM. The CDR3 has 15 amino acids. Trimming shortened V by 7 bases and J by 2 bases, and 17 bases separated the two germline ends.

This chain joins TRBV12-3 or TRBV12-4 and TRBJ2-3; unclear D gene. The V end was cut by 5 bases, the J end by 4 bases, with 10 bases between. This CDR3 is built from 13 residues. The chain's CDR3 is CASSPRLADTQYF. CDR3 sequence (DNA): TGTGCCAGCAGTCCCCGACTCGCAGATACGCAGTATTTT.

The J gene is TRBJ1-1, the V gene TRBV30; D may be TRBD1 (6 bases). This CDR3 is 16 amino acids long. Germline V CDR1 and CDR2: GTSNPN, SVGIG (reference sequence). V was pared by 2 bases and J by 1 base, with 17 bases between. As DNA, the CDR3 is TGTGCCTGGAGTCCTTACTCAGGGGACCCGAACACTGAAGCTTTCTTT. Amino acids: CAWSPYSGDPNTEAFF.

The chain joins TRBV10-3 to TRBJ1-1; 7 nucleotides agree with TRBD1. The CDR3 has 13 amino acids. V shed 9 bases, J shed 5 bases, and the junction held 9 bases outside the gene matches. The germline CDR1 and CDR2 sequences are ENHRY and SYGVKD. The CDR3 loop is CAMKPGGQTEAFF. DNA for the CDR3: TGTGCCATGAAGCCAGGGGGTCAAACTGAAGCTTTCTTT.

The DNA of the CDR3 is TGTGCCAGCAGCTTAGAGTTGGAGGGTACTGAAGCTTTCTTT. Encoded protein: CASSLELEGTEAFF. The chain carries TRBV11-2 and TRBJ1-1; no clear D. The V gene lost 0 bases and the J gene lost 5 bases, with 10 bases spanning the gap. The CDR3 has 14 amino acids. Germline CDR1 is SGHAT and CDR2 is FQNNGV.

V gene TRBV21-1 combines with J gene TRBJ1-6. TRBV21-1 is noted as a pseudogene. There are 15 residues in the CDR3. The CDR3 DNA reads as TGTGCCAGCAGCAAAGATGGGAGGGAATGGCCACCCCTCCACTTT. Protein sequence: CASSKDGREWPPLHF.

This chain uses TRBV30 with TRBJ1-6; D call uncertain. V dropped 5 bases and J dropped 9 bases, with 8 bases sitting between them. Per the germline V gene, CDR1 is GTSNPN and CDR2 is SVGIG (reference sequence). This CDR3 has 11 amino acids. CDR3 DNA: TGTGCCTGGGGAGGAGGTTCACCCCTCCACTTT. Its translation: CAWGGGSPLHF. Supplemented by reference TRBV30 and TRBJ1-6, the full variable domain reads SQTIHQWPATLVQPVGSPLSLECTVEGTSNPNLYWYRQAAGRGLQLLFYSVGIGQISSEVPQNLSASRPQDRQFILSSKKLLLSDSGFYLCAWGGGSPLHFGNGTRLTVT.

This chain joins TRBV6-2 or TRBV6-3 and TRBJ1-5, with 8 nucleotides matching TRBD1. Trimming at V came to 5 bases and at J to 5 bases, leaving 8 bases not matched to a gene. CDR1 MNHEY and CDR2 SVGEGT come from the germline V gene. The CDR3 consists of 15 residues. CDR3 DNA: TGTGCCAGCAGTCGCGGACAGGGAGGGGATCAGCCCCAGCATTTT. This codes for CASSRGQGGDQPQHF.

About this clone itself: Compared with germline, one end of the junction differs, possibly owing to a read error. The V gene is TRBV7-7, the J gene TRBJ1-2, with D possibly TRBD1 on 6 matching bases. The CDR3 covers 17 residues. Germline CDR1 and CDR2: SSHAT and FNYEAQ (reference sequence). Here the CDR3 DNA reads TGTGCTAGCAGCTTCGATCCAGGGGCTCTGGGGTGCTATGGCTACACCTTC. Amino acids: CASSFDPGALGCYGYTF.

This CDR3 reads CSVAGVAGAYTDTQYF. The CDR3 DNA reads TGCAGCGTTGCAGGGGTAGCGGGGGCATACACAGATACGCAGTATTTT. The gene calls are TRBV29-1 and TRBJ2-3, with TRBD2 matching over 9 bases. The CDR3 totals 16 residues. V was pared by 4 bases and J by 2 bases, with 10 bases of the junction left unmatched. Germline V gives CDR1 SQVTM, CDR2 ANQGSEA.

The gene calls are TRBV5-6 and TRBJ1-5; TRBD1 might be the D (5 bases). Deletions cut 4 bases from V and 4 bases from J, with 12 bases between. CDR3 length: 14 amino acids. Germline lookup yields CDR1 SGHDT and CDR2 YYEEEE. The DNA of the CDR3 is TGTGCCAGCAGCACGGGACTTACGAATCAGCCCCAGCATTTT. Translating gives CASSTGLTNQPQHF. Variable domain in full (rest from reference TRBV5-6 and TRBJ1-5): DAGVTQSPTHLIKTRGQQVTLRCSPKSGHDTVSWYQQALGQGPQFIFQYYEEEERQRGNFPDRFSGHQFPNYSSELNVNALLLGDSALYLCASSTGLTNQPQHFGDGTRLSIL.

This chain uses TRBV4-1 with TRBJ1-5; D might be TRBD1 (5 bases). The CDR3 loop spans 13 amino acids. Germline CDR1 MGHRA, CDR2 YSYEKL. Trimming shortened V by 4 bases and J by 6 bases, and 10 bases separated the two germline ends. This CDR3 is CASSLGLSQPQHF. CDR3 bases: TGCGCCAGCAGCCTGGGGCTTTCTCAGCCCCAGCATTTT.

The chain uses TRBV5-6 and TRBJ2-1; a possible D gene is TRBD2 (5 bases). Trimming removed 4 bases at V and 0 bases at J, with 11 bases between. The CDR3 sequence is 15 residues long. From germline, CDR1 is SGHDT and CDR2 YYEEEE. CDR3 residues: CASSPLGVSYNEQFF. DNA for the CDR3: TGTGCCAGCAGCCCCCTCGGGGTCTCCTACAATGAGCAGTTCTTC.

V usage is TRBV11-2 and J usage is TRBJ1-6, with 7 bases fitting TRBD1. V gave up 2 bases and J gave up 5 bases; unmatched junction bases: 12. Looked up from germline, CDR1 is SGHAT and CDR2 is FQNNGV. The CDR3 is 18 residues long. Here the CDR3 reads CASSLRSYGTANNSPLHF. In DNA, the CDR3 is TGTGCCAGCAGCTTAAGGTCATACGGGACAGCCAATAATTCACCCCTCCACTTT.

The chain joins TRBV7-2 to TRBJ2-2; a weak D match, TRBD2 (5 bases). The CDR3 totals 16 residues. V was clipped by 5 bases and J by 2 bases, with 15 bases between them. Germline V gives CDR1 SGHTA, CDR2 FQGNSA. The CDR3 DNA reads TGTGCCAGCAGCCTCCTCGCCGGGGTTAACACCGGGGAGCTGTTTTTT. Its protein is CASSLLAGVNTGELFF.

This clone was seen only a few times. The rearrangement links TRBV4-1 to TRBJ1-5; D remains ambiguous. Germline V gives CDR1 MGHRA, CDR2 YSYEKL. V dropped 1 base and J dropped 9 bases, with 7 bases sitting between them. The CDR3 totals 12 residues. The CDR3 spells CASSQAAGPQHF. CDR3 in DNA: TGCGCCAGCAGCCAAGCGGCGGGGCCCCAGCATTTT.

J is TRBJ2-3 and V is TRBV11-2; 7 positions match TRBD1. The V gene's germline CDR1 is SGHAT and CDR2 FQNNGV. Trimming cost V 5 bases and J 5 bases; bases outside gene matches: 10. The CDR3 runs to 15 residues. The CDR3, as DNA: TGTGCCAGCAGCCAGGGAGAGGGGGCTATAGATACGCAGTATTTT. This gives the protein CASSQGEGAIDTQYF.

Worth noting for this clone: The sample carries other DNA sequences with the same CDR3. J is TRBJ2-5 and V is TRBV19; the D gene is possibly TRBD1 (5 bases). CDR1 is LNHDA and CDR2 is SQIVND in the germline V gene (reference sequence). V lost 3 bases and J 3 bases, leaving 5 bases between the germline ends. This CDR3 contains 12 residues. CDR3 nucleotides: TGTGCCAGTAGTATCAGGGAAGAGACCCAGTACTTC. This sequence encodes CASSIREETQYF.